One sample yielded the 14 T cell receptor beta chains listed below, sequenced in a study of shared clonotypes between healthy human individuals. Clones were sequenced by immunoSEQ multiplex PCR, and TCRdb holds only the in-frame ones, with some missing. The sample lists more than 500,000 clones; about 96% were seen once. Input material: naive CD4+ T cells sorted from blood. Regarding subset: CD45RA+ positively selected. Receptor source: a woman aged 25 to 39 in good health.

The V call is TRBV7-9, the J call TRBJ1-3; D not certain. Germline V lookup: CDR1 SEHNR, CDR2 FQNEAQ (reference sequence). This CDR3 comprises 16 residues. V gave up 4 bases and J gave up 0 bases, with 13 bases separating them. The CDR3 nucleotides read TGTGCCAGCAGCTCCAATGCGGGTTACTCTGGAAACACCATATATTTT. Translation: CASSSNAGYSGNTIYF.

The rearrangement uses TRBV19 and TRBJ2-2; tentatively, D is TRBD1 or TRBD2 (5 bases each). Trimming took 5 bases from V and 1 from J, leaving 8 bases between them. The CDR3 consists of 14 residues. The V gene's germline CDR1 is LNHDA and CDR2 SQIVND (reference sequence). The CDR3 DNA reads TGTGCCAGTAGTCATGGGGGGAACACCGGGGAGCTGTTTTTT. The encoded protein is CASSHGGNTGELFF. Together with reference TRBV19 and TRBJ2-2, the CDR3 gives the full variable domain: DGGITQSPKYLFRKEGQNVTLSCEQNLNHDAMYWYRQDPGQGLRLIYYSQIVNDFQKGDIAEGYSVSREKKESFPLTVTSAQKNPTAFYLCASSHGGNTGELFFGEGSRLTVL.

The chain employs TRBV28 and TRBJ2-1; no definite D call. The germline V gene has CDR1 MDHEN and CDR2 SYDVKM. V lost 2 bases and J 3 bases, leaving 8 bases between the germline ends. The CDR3 sequence is 14 residues long. The CDR3 region has the DNA TGTGCCAGCAGTTTAAGAACACTCTACAATGAGCAGTTCTTC. Translating gives CASSLRTLYNEQFF.

This chain uses TRBV11-2 with TRBJ2-5; 8 bases agree with TRBD1. The CDR3 is 14 residues long. V lost 2 bases, J lost 5 bases, and 4 bases stayed unmatched. CDR1 is SGHAT, CDR2 FQNNGV, per germline. CDR3 sequence (DNA): TGTGCCAGCAGCTTATTCACAGGGGGGGAGACCCAGTACTTC. Protein product: CASSLFTGGETQYF.

The chain combines TRBV29-1 with TRBJ2-3; either TRBD1 or TRBD2 may fit D (6 bases each). Germline-derived CDR1 and CDR2 are SQVTM and ANQGSEA. V was shortened by 7 bases and J by 3 bases, with 17 bases between the two germline ends. The CDR3 spans 14 residues. The CDR3 is CSAGAGAGTDTQYF. In nucleotides, the CDR3 is TGCAGCGCAGGGGCCGGCGCGGGGACAGATACGCAGTATTTT.

The chain's CDR3 is CASSSNNSPLHF. CDR3 coding DNA: TGTGCCAGCAGTTCGAATAATTCACCCCTCCACTTT. This chain links TRBV28 with TRBJ1-6; D unclear. The germline CDR1 and CDR2 sequences are MDHEN and SYDVKM. CDR3 length equals 12 residues. Trimming cost V 4 bases and J 5 bases, with 3 bases left between them.

In DNA, the CDR3 is TGTGCCAGCAGTTCCAGCAGGCGAGGCGGGGAGCTGTTTTTT. Translated, it gives CASSSSRRGGELFF. The rearrangement joins TRBV27 to TRBJ2-2; no clear D gene. Trimming shortened V by 4 bases and J by 7 bases, and 13 bases separated the two germline ends. Germline lookup yields CDR1 MNHEY and CDR2 SMNVEV (reference sequence). CDR3 length: 14 residues.

This clone showed up just once. J is TRBJ1-6 and V is TRBV4-1; D not certain. The germline V gene encodes CDR1 MGHRA and CDR2 YSYEKL. There are 17 residues in the CDR3. V dropped 3 bases and J dropped 8 bases, with 20 bases sitting between them. This CDR3 is CASSHSWVGPGDSPLHF. As DNA, the CDR3 is TGCGCCAGCAGCCACTCTTGGGTAGGGCCGGGCGATTCACCCCTCCACTTT.

The chain joins TRBV5-4 to TRBJ1-2; D unresolved. V lost 0 bases to trimming and J lost 5 bases, with 8 bases between them. CDR1 and CDR2 (germline): SGHNT, YYREEE (reference sequence). This CDR3 region has 13 residues. CDR3 in DNA: TGTGCCAGCAGCTTGGGGCCAGATTATGGCTACACCTTC. Its protein product is CASSLGPDYGYTF.

This clone is a singleton in its sample. The same CDR3 is also encoded by other DNA sequences in this sample. The V and J genes are TRBV5-1 and TRBJ1-3; D is unclear. CDR3 length equals 15 residues. Trimming took off 2 bases at V and 0 bases at J, with 9 bases between the two ends. Germline V gene lookup returns CDR1 SGHRS and CDR2 YFSETQ. The DNA of the CDR3 is TGCGCCAGCAGCTTACTGGGAGACTCTGGAAACACCATATATTTT. It translates to CASSLLGDSGNTIYF. Full variable domain (outside the CDR3, taken from reference TRBV5-1 and TRBJ1-3): KAGVTQTPRYLIKTRGQQVTLSCSPISGHRSVSWYQQTPGQGLQFLFEYFSETQRNKGNFPGRFSGRQFSNSRSEMNVSTLELGDSALYLCASSLLGDSGNTIYFGEGSWLTVV.

The rearrangement joins TRBV10-2 to TRBJ1-4; TRBD1 matches at 10 bases. Germline CDR1 is WSHSY and CDR2 is SAAADI. The CDR3 is 16 residues long. V was pared by 7 bases and J by 8 bases, with 13 bases of the junction left unmatched. CDR3 nucleotides: TGCGCCAGCATTCCTGGGCCGGGACAGGGGCAAGAAAAACTGTTTTTT. The encoded protein is CASIPGPGQGQEKLFF.

V gene TRBV7-6 combines with J gene TRBJ1-2, with D possibly TRBD1 on 6 matching bases. The length of the CDR3 is 14 residues. The V end lost 5 bases, the J end lost 0 bases, and 10 bases lay between the germline ends. Germline CDR1 SGHVS, CDR2 FNYEAQ. CDR3 nucleotides: TGTGCCAGCAGCCTGGACAGCCCTAACTATGGCTACACCTTC. Translating it yields CASSLDSPNYGYTF.

This sequence joins TRBV18 and TRBJ1-1; D is undetermined. The V gene lost 5 bases and the J gene lost 0 bases, with 16 bases spanning the gap. In germline, CDR1 is KGHSH, CDR2 LQKENI. The CDR3 is 16 residues long. CDR3 DNA sequence: TGTGCCAGCTCATCAAGCGGGAGCCCCATGAACACTGAAGCTTTCTTT. Protein: CASSSSGSPMNTEAFF.

The CDR3 loop is CASSRDRSSYNEQFF. Here the CDR3 DNA reads TGTGCCAGCAGTAGGGACAGGAGCTCCTACAATGAGCAGTTCTTC. This chain links TRBV6-5 with TRBJ2-1, with 8 bases aligning to TRBD1. The V and J ends lost 5 bases and 0 bases, in that order; junction bases with no gene match: 3. The CDR3 loop spans 15 amino acids. The germline CDR1 and CDR2 sequences are MNHEY and SVGAGI.